Following are 26 T cell receptor beta chains from one sample sequenced in a study of cytomegalovirus exposure and HLA in healthy donors (TCRdb year 2017). The library was made by the immunoSEQ multiplex PCR assay. The multiplex PCR relied on a mix of 60 forward primers for TCR Vbeta segments and 13 reverse primers for TCR Jbeta segments. Held by TCRdb, this immuneACCESS table contains in-frame sequences only and omits some clones. Under half of the omission traces to an unresolved V gene where checked; the cause of the rest is unknown. This sample gives over 100,000 clones in total; around 63% of them show up just once. The ten largest clones take up about 9% of the sample. The sequenced sample consisted of PBMCs. These receptors came from a man between 40 and 49 years old in good health and CMV-seropositive.

The chain links TRBV28 to TRBJ2-7, with no clear D. Germline CDR1 and CDR2: MDHEN and SYDVKM. CDR3 size: 11 residues. The ends were cut back, 8 bases at V and 3 bases at J, with 8 bases in the middle. CDR3 DNA sequence: TGTGCCAGCGTACAGAACTACGAGCAGTACTTC. It is translated as CASVQNYEQYF.

CDR3 coding DNA: TGTGCCAGCAGTCCACCCACTAGCGGGAGAAACATTCAGTACTTC. Its protein product is CASSPPTSGRNIQYF. The chain carries TRBV6-6 and TRBJ2-4; 11 bases agree with TRBD2. The V segment lost 5 bases and the J segment 6 bases; nucleotides outside the gene matches: 6. Germline CDR1 is MNHNY and CDR2 is SVGAGI (reference sequence). This CDR3 is built from 15 residues.

The chain employs TRBV2 and TRBJ2-2; 7 bases are a match to TRBD1. Trimming took 6 bases from V and 1 from J; bases not matched to a gene: 2. There are 14 residues in the CDR3. Germline V gene sequence: CDR1 SNHLY, CDR2 FYNNEI. Here the CDR3 reads CASSRGRNTGELFF. The CDR3 nucleotides are TGTGCCAGCAGCAGGGGGAGGAACACCGGGGAGCTGTTTTTT.

This clone appeared a few times. The chain employs TRBV25-1 and TRBJ1-5; 9 bases are a match to TRBD1. Looked up from germline, CDR1 is MGHDK and CDR2 is SYGVNS. The CDR3 has 16 amino acids. V lost 4 bases to trimming and J lost 0 bases; unmatched junction nucleotides: 4. CDR3 nucleotide sequence: TGTGCCAGCAGTGGGGGACAGGGTGATAGCAATCAGCCCCAGCATTTT. Its protein is CASSGGQGDSNQPQHF.

The rearrangement joins TRBV19 to TRBJ1-1; D not resolved. Looked up from germline, CDR1 is LNHDA and CDR2 is SQIVND (reference sequence). Deletions cut 5 bases from V and 2 bases from J, with 9 bases between. CDR3 length equals 13 residues. CDR3 in DNA: TGTGCCAGTAGTGCACAGCCAAACACTGAAGCTTTCTTT. It yields the protein CASSAQPNTEAFF.

The gene calls are TRBV13 and TRBJ1-2, with D uncertain. Germline values: CDR1 PRHDT, CDR2 FYEKMQ (reference sequence). Trimming took off 5 bases at V and 5 bases at J, with 18 bases between the two ends. CDR3 size: 15 residues. CDR3 sequence (DNA): TGTGCCAGCAGCCCGAATCCAACAGAGAGATATGGCTACACCTTC. Amino acid sequence: CASSPNPTERYGYTF.

Only a few counts were recorded for this clone. The chain links TRBV7-8 to TRBJ2-7; D gene unclear. V was pared by 0 bases and J by 0 bases, with 6 bases between. The CDR3 has 14 residues. Per the germline V gene, CDR1 is SGHVS and CDR2 is FQNEAQ. The CDR3 region is CASSLATYSYEQYF. In DNA, the CDR3 is TGTGCCAGCAGCTTAGCAACCTACTCCTACGAGCAGTACTTC.

This chain uses TRBV28 with TRBJ1-5; D not resolved. V shed 2 bases and J shed 5 bases, with 10 bases lying between them. The CDR3 is 14 amino acids. Germline values: CDR1 MDHEN, CDR2 SYDVKM. The CDR3 loop is CASSLAAAHQPQHF. DNA of the CDR3: TGTGCCAGCAGTTTAGCGGCGGCACATCAGCCCCAGCATTTT.

The gene calls are TRBV11-1 and TRBJ2-7; a weak D match, TRBD2 (5 bases). Per the germline V gene, CDR1 is SGHAT and CDR2 is FQDESV (reference sequence). Between the trimmed V and J ends, which lost 5 bases and 2 bases, there was a span of 10 bases. The CDR3 covers 13 residues. The CDR3 region has the DNA TGTGCCAGCAGCGAGGGATCTCCCTACGAGCAGTACTTC. It encodes CASSEGSPYEQYF.

The gene calls are TRBV6-4 and TRBJ1-2; 8 bases are shared with TRBD1. From germline, CDR1 is MRHNA and CDR2 SNTAGT. The CDR3 spans 18 residues. Trimming at V came to 2 bases and at J to 4 bases, leaving 15 bases not matched to a gene. Written as DNA, the CDR3 is TGTGCCAGCAGTGACCTCCCCGACAGGGGCGGATATAGCTATGGCTACACCTTC. Encoded protein: CASSDLPDRGGYSYGYTF.

This chain connects TRBV5-4 to TRBJ2-1, with TRBD1 matching over 9 bases. Germline V gene lookup returns CDR1 SGHNT and CDR2 YYREEE (reference sequence). The CDR3 totals 16 residues. Trimming at V came to 3 bases and at J to 1 base, leaving 5 bases not matched to a gene. CDR3 bases: TGTGCCAGCAGCTCGATGGGACAGGGTTCCTACAATGAGCAGTTCTTC. Its protein is CASSSMGQGSYNEQFF.

The table lists this clone with a few counts. The chain uses TRBV6-6 and TRBJ2-1; 7 bases are a match to TRBD2. This CDR3 is 16 amino acids long. J lost 3 bases, V lost 8 bases, and 13 bases had no gene match. Germline V gene sequence: CDR1 MNHNY, CDR2 SVGAGI (reference sequence). The CDR3 DNA reads as TGTGCCAGCGTAGCTTTGGCGGGAGCTAGCTACAATGAGCAGTTCTTC. It encodes CASVALAGASYNEQFF.

V gene TRBV10-3 combines with J gene TRBJ2-3; possibly TRBD1 for D (6 bases). This CDR3 comprises 14 residues. Germline assignment: CDR1 ENHRY and CDR2 SYGVKD. Trimming left V 5 bases short and J 2 bases short, with 11 bases between. CDR3 residues: CAISPGHNTDTQYF. CDR3 DNA sequence: TGTGCCATCAGTCCGGGACATAACACAGATACGCAGTATTTT.

The genes are TRBV4-3 and TRBJ2-5; perhaps TRBD1 as D (5 bases). V lost 0 bases to trimming and J lost 0 bases, with 14 bases between them. The CDR3 runs to 17 residues. Germline lookup yields CDR1 LGHNA and CDR2 YSLEER. CDR3 protein: CASSQEGPLRYQETQYF. Here the CDR3 DNA reads TGCGCCAGCAGCCAAGAGGGGCCCCTACGGTACCAAGAGACCCAGTACTTC.

The J gene is TRBJ2-1, the V gene TRBV27, with 9 bases matching TRBD1. Germline V CDR1 and CDR2: MNHEY, SMNVEV (reference sequence). The J segment lost 5 bases and the V segment lost 10 bases, leaving 9 bases of the junction unmatched. This CDR3 comprises 14 residues. The CDR3 coding sequence is TGTGCCACAGCGGACAGGGGAGTGGACAATGAGCAGTTCTTC. Amino acid sequence: CATADRGVDNEQFF.

The chain combines TRBV29-1 with TRBJ2-7; 7 nucleotides agree with TRBD1. Germline assignment: CDR1 SQVTM and CDR2 ANQGSEA. V gave up 4 bases and J gave up 2 bases; unmatched junction bases: 8. The CDR3 extends over 14 amino acids. CDR3 amino acids: CSVGGQVSAYEQYF. The DNA of the CDR3 is TGCAGCGTTGGAGGACAGGTTAGCGCCTACGAGCAGTACTTC.

The chain combines TRBV6-5 with TRBJ2-7; D is possibly TRBD1 (5 bases). The CDR3 has 13 residues. V was cut by 6 bases and J by 3 bases, with 12 bases left in between. CDR1 and CDR2 (germline): MNHEY, SVGAGI. In DNA form, the CDR3 reads TGTGCCAGCAGCTACGACAGTAACTACGAGCAGTACTTC. It yields the protein CASSYDSNYEQYF.

This chain connects TRBV9 to TRBJ2-5; D may be TRBD1 (5 bases). There are 16 residues in the CDR3. Germline CDR1 reads SGDLS; CDR2 reads YYNGEE. V was clipped by 4 bases and J by 6 bases, with 22 bases between them. In DNA form, the CDR3 reads TGTGCCAGCAGCTCTCACGACAGACCCCTGGGGAAGACCCAGTACTTC. Amino acids: CASSSHDRPLGKTQYF.

The rearrangement uses TRBV6-5 and TRBJ1-2; 10 positions match TRBD1. Germline-derived CDR1 and CDR2 are MNHEY and SVGAGI. V was clipped by 4 bases and J by 8 bases; unmatched bases: 13. The CDR3 has 16 amino acids. CDR3 in amino acids: CASSSAATGGAGGYTF. CDR3 in DNA: TGTGCCAGCAGTTCCGCCGCGACAGGGGGCGCCGGCGGCTACACCTTC.

Only a few counts were recorded for this clone. This rearrangement joins TRBV7-2 to TRBJ2-1; weak D call: TRBD2 (5 bases). The CDR3 spans 17 residues. The V and J ends lost 2 bases and 0 bases respectively, with 14 bases between them. Per germline, CDR1 SGHTA and CDR2 FQGNSA. CDR3 nucleotide sequence: TGTGCCAGCAGCTTAAGGCTAGCCGGGTTCTCCTACAATGAGCAGTTCTTC. Amino acids: CASSLRLAGFSYNEQFF.

The chain recombines TRBV25-1 with TRBJ2-7, with D perhaps matching TRBD1 (6 bases). CDR1 MGHDK and CDR2 SYGVNS come from the germline V gene. The CDR3 is made up of 16 amino acids. V gave up 1 base and J gave up 4 bases, with 17 bases separating them. This CDR3 is CASSEFSPGAGYEQYF. The CDR3 nucleotides read TGTGCCAGCAGTGAATTTTCGCCAGGGGCTGGGTACGAGCAGTACTTC.

Only a few counts were recorded for this clone. This chain uses TRBV5-4 with TRBJ2-5, with a possible D match to TRBD2 (6 bases). The CDR3 runs to 12 residues. Trimming shortened V by 0 bases and J by 11 bases, and 11 bases separated the two germline ends. Germline loops: CDR1 SGHNT, CDR2 YYREEE (reference sequence). The CDR3 is CASSLDSGTQYF. The DNA for the CDR3 is TGTGCCAGCAGCTTGGATTCGGGGACTCAGTACTTC.

This clone was found a few times. The gene calls are TRBV21-1 and TRBJ1-1; the D call TRBD1 from the table was never checked on the DNA. TRBV21-1 is annotated as a pseudogene. The CDR3 consists of 12 residues. CDR3 coding DNA: TGTGCCAGCAGCAAATGGGACAGGAAAGCTTTCTTT. This sequence encodes CASSKWDRKAFF.

The chain is built from TRBV18 and TRBJ2-3; 11 positions agree with TRBD1. Germline CDR1 and CDR2: KGHSH and LQKENI. The CDR3 loop spans 14 amino acids. With 1 base clipped from V and 6 bases from J, the junction kept 0 bases outside the gene matches. CDR3 nucleotide sequence: TGTGCCAGCTCACCACGGGACAGGGGGGATACGCAGTATTTT. Translated, it gives CASSPRDRGDTQYF.

The V call is TRBV27, the J call TRBJ2-2; maybe TRBD2 (5 bases). CDR3 size: 12 residues. With 4 bases removed from V and 7 bases from J, the gap between germline ends came to 7 bases. Looked up from germline, CDR1 is MNHEY and CDR2 is SMNVEV (reference sequence). The CDR3 DNA is TGTGCCAGCAGTTGGAGGAGCGGGGAGCTGTTTTTT. This translates into CASSWRSGELFF.

The J gene is TRBJ1-2, the V gene TRBV29-1, with D maybe TRBD1 (6 bases). The CDR3 spans 12 residues. The V end lost 6 bases, the J end lost 4 bases, and 12 bases lay between the germline ends. The germline gives CDR1 SQVTM, CDR2 ANQGSEA. The CDR3 sequence: CSVVWGPYGYTF. The CDR3 DNA sequence: TGCAGCGTGGTATGGGGGCCCTATGGCTACACCTTC.